This TCR beta chain appears in the sequencing data of a study of regulatory T cells in long-lasting Graves disease. CDR3 regions were amplified by Arm-PCR using iRepertoire HTBI primers to build TCR beta libraries. TCRdb reprocessed the multiplex PCR reads with MiXCR, giving one entry per CDR3 protein. The profile shows around 500,000 distinct CDR3 sequences, about 13% of them singletons. Noted time point: newly diagnosed GD, antithyroid drugs for less than 3 months. PBMC RNA served as the TCR library source. This CDR3 contains 20 residues. V shed 5 bases and J shed 5 bases, with 31 bases lying between them. At least ten counts were recorded for this clonotype. Separately, the same data were catalogued under a study of T cells in Graves' hyperthyroidism and ophthalmopathy.

The source is a young man with Graves disease. The source material was peripheral blood mononuclear cells (PBMCs), sampled at new diagnosis, from a patient treated with antithyroid drugs. The chain is built from TRBV12-3 or TRBV12-4 and TRBJ2-1; D gene ambiguous. In DNA, the CDR3 is TGTGCCAGCAGTAGATCCCTGGTCAGGATCCCTGGCGGTACTGACAATGAGCAGTTCTTC. Translation: CASSRSLVRIPGGTDNEQFF.